The rows below give T cell receptor beta chains drawn from one sample of a study of blood T cell repertoires in COVID-19. Clones were sequenced by immunoSEQ multiplex PCR, and TCRdb holds only the in-frame ones, with some missing. The profile shows about 83,000 clones, around nine tenths of them singletons. Sequencing was done on a sample of peripheral blood. These TCRs come from a man older than 75 with active or convalescent COVID-19. Both conserved end residues are part of each CDR3. A D gene is named only where the DNA matches it firmly. Clone size is not always given. Where it is, it says once, few, many or a class for expanded clones.

j_gene,v_gene,abundance,d_gene,CDR3aa,CDR3nt
TRBJ1-2,TRBV5-6,-,-,CASILRGREAYGYTF,TGTGCCAGCATCCTGAGGGGGAGGGAAGCCTATGGCTACACCTTC
TRBJ1-5,TRBV6-2/TRBV6-3,-,TRBD1,CASSYSPHRGRQPQHF,TGTGCCAGCAGTTACTCCCCCCACAGGGGCAGGCAGCCCCAGCATTTT
TRBJ1-6,TRBV10-1,-,TRBD1,CASSGNLQGAGSPLHF,TGCGCCAGCAGTGGAAACTTACAGGGGGCTGGTTCACCCCTCCACTTT
TRBJ2-3,TRBV4-2,once,TRBD2,CASSPGLAGGITDTQYF,TGTGCCAGCAGCCCCGGACTAGCGGGAGGGATAACAGATACGCAGTATTTT
TRBJ2-1,TRBV9,-,TRBD2,CASSPQGGLAGVNEQFF,TGTGCCAGCAGCCCCCAGGGTGGGCTAGCGGGAGTCAATGAGCAGTTCTTC
TRBJ2-6,TRBV3-1/TRBV3-2,-,TRBD2,CASSHRGGGASGANVLTF,TGTGCCAGCAGCCATCGCGGCGGGGGGGCCTCTGGGGCCAACGTCCTGACTTTC
TRBJ1-1,TRBV28,-,-,CASLTGKHVEAFF,TGTGCCAGCCTGACGGGAAAACATGTTGAAGCTTTCTTT
TRBJ2-5,TRBV24-1,once,TRBD1,CATSDDPGGAGETQYF,TGTGCCACCAGTGATGACCCAGGGGGCGCGGGGGAGACCCAGTACTTC
TRBJ1-5,TRBV11-2,once,-,CASSLVDSYSNQPQHF,TGTGCCAGCAGCTTAGTGGACAGCTATAGCAATCAGCCCCAGCATTTT
TRBJ1-3,TRBV13,-,TRBD1,CASSLLGGKSSGNTIYF,TGTGCCAGCAGCTTACTAGGGGGCAAGAGCTCTGGAAATACCATATATTTT
TRBJ1-6,TRBV11-2,-,-,CASSLSGGDSPLHF,TGTGCCAGCAGCTTATCGGGGGGCGATTCACCCCTCCACTTT
TRBJ1-4,TRBV27,-,TRBD1,CASSLITGGREKLFF,TGTGCCAGCAGTCTCATCACAGGGGGGCGAGAAAAACTGTTTTTT
TRBJ2-5,TRBV5-6,-,TRBD2,CASSLASGRAGETQYF,TGTGCCAGCAGCCTTGCAAGCGGGAGGGCCGGGGAGACCCAGTACTTC
TRBJ1-2,TRBV30,few,TRBD1,CAWRITGGLNYGYTF,TGTGCCTGGAGAATAACAGGGGGCCTTAACTATGGCTACACCTTC
TRBJ2-3,TRBV7-9,-,-,CASSPGDSRADTQYF,TGTGCCAGCAGCCCGGGGGACTCCCGCGCAGATACGCAGTATTTT
TRBJ2-1,TRBV19,-,-,CASRGGSSYNEQFF,TGTGCCAGTAGGGGTGGGAGCTCCTACAATGAGCAGTTCTTC
TRBJ2-3,TRBV6-1,-,TRBD1,CASSEALGQGTDTQYF,TGTGCCAGCAGTGAAGCCCTAGGACAGGGCACAGATACGCAGTATTTT
TRBJ1-3,TRBV6-6,-,TRBD1,CASTQGGGRTIYF,TGTGCCAGCACTCAGGGGGGTGGTCGCACCATATATTTT
TRBJ2-5,TRBV7-2,-,-,CASSFPRETQYF,TGTGCCAGCAGCTTCCCCCGGGAGACCCAGTACTTC
TRBJ2-3,TRBV24-1,once,-,CATSDRRGGADTQYF,TGTGCCACCAGTGATCGCCGAGGGGGGGCAGATACGCAGTATTTT
TRBJ1-3,TRBV24-1,-,-,CATETGPLGTIYF,TGTGCCACGGAAACAGGGCCGCTAGGGACCATATATTTT
TRBJ1-5,TRBV28,-,-,CASNTGGDLNQPQHF,TGTGCCAGCAATACCGGGGGGGACCTTAATCAGCCCCAGCATTTT
TRBJ2-1,TRBV7-2,-,-,CASSLNWGANEQFF,TGTGCCAGCAGCTTAAACTGGGGCGCGAATGAGCAGTTCTTC
TRBJ1-6,TRBV7-3,-,-,CASSVAGGLLSPLHF,TGTGCCAGCAGCGTGGCGGGGGGGCTCTTGTCACCCCTCCACTTT
TRBJ2-5,TRBV6-4,-,TRBD1,CASSVDRGETQYF,TGTGCCAGCAGTGTGGACAGGGGAGAGACCCAGTACTTC
TRBJ2-5,TRBV11-2,-,TRBD2,CASSLGLAGLRETQYF,TGTGCCAGCAGCTTAGGGCTAGCGGGTCTTCGGGAGACCCAGTACTTC
TRBJ2-3,TRBV7-8,-,-,CASSAQVQGGYHTDTQYF,TGTGCCAGCAGCGCACAGGTCCAGGGAGGATATCACACAGATACGCAGTATTTT
TRBJ2-3,TRBV4-1,-,TRBD2,CASSLAGYTDTQYF,TGCGCCAGCAGCCTAGCGGGATACACAGATACGCAGTATTTT
TRBJ2-5,TRBV2,once,TRBD2,CASSDVGRAAETQYF,TGTGCCAGCAGTGATGTCGGGAGGGCCGCAGAGACCCAGTACTTC
TRBJ2-2,TRBV19,-,-,CASSRQMNTGELFF,TGTGCCAGTAGTAGACAGATGAACACCGGGGAGCTGTTTTTT
TRBJ1-4,TRBV6-6,-,TRBD1,CASRPGTGPLFF,TGTGCCAGCAGACCCGGGACAGGCCCGCTGTTTTTT
TRBJ2-3,TRBV4-1,-,TRBD2,CASSQDQRGGPDTQYF,TGCGCCAGCAGCCAAGATCAGCGGGGGGGTCCAGATACGCAGTATTTT
TRBJ2-1,TRBV5-1,-,-,CASSPRGTGSYNEQFF,TGCGCCAGCAGCCCCCGGGGGACCGGCTCCTACAATGAGCAGTTCTTC
TRBJ1-1,TRBV6-5,-,TRBD1,CASIFRDTGTGKAFF,TGTGCCAGCATATTCAGGGATACCGGGACAGGAAAAGCTTTCTTT
TRBJ1-2,TRBV5-4,-,-,CASSTPPILGYGYTF,TGTGCCAGCAGCACGCCGCCGATCCTCGGGTATGGCTACACCTTC
TRBJ1-3,TRBV5-1,-,-,CASSLTTGISGNTIYF,TGCGCCAGCAGCTTGACCACAGGGATCTCTGGAAACACCATATATTTT
TRBJ2-5,TRBV24-1,-,TRBD2,CATSDPSGAHQETQYF,TGTGCCACCAGTGACCCTAGCGGGGCACACCAAGAGACCCAGTACTTC
TRBJ1-3,TRBV6-5,-,-,CASGRGEDSGNTIYF,TGTGCCAGTGGTAGGGGCGAGGACTCTGGAAACACCATATATTTT
TRBJ1-1,TRBV11-2,-,-,CASSFDSGNTEAFF,TGTGCCAGCAGCTTCGACAGTGGGAACACTGAAGCTTTCTTT
TRBJ2-2,TRBV20-1,few,TRBD2,CSASKLAGGELFF,TGCAGTGCTAGTAAACTAGCGGGCGGGGAGCTGTTTTTT
TRBJ1-2,TRBV9,-,TRBD1,CASSVVPGQGHGYTF,TGTGCCAGCAGCGTAGTACCCGGACAGGGGCATGGCTACACCTTC
TRBJ2-3,TRBV5-6,-,-,CASSLGGLGDTQYF,TGTGCCAGCAGCTTGGGGGGCCTGGGAGATACGCAGTATTTT